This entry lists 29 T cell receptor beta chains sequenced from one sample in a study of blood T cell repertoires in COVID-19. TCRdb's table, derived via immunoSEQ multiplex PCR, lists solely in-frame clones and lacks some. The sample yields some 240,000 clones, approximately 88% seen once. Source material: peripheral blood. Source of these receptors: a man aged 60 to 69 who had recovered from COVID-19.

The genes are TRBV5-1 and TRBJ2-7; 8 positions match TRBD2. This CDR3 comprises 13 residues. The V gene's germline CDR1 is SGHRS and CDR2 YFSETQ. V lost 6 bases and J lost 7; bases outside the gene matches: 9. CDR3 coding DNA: TGCGCCAGCACTGGGGCGGGAGGCGGTGAGCAGTACTTC. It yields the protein CASTGAGGGEQYF.

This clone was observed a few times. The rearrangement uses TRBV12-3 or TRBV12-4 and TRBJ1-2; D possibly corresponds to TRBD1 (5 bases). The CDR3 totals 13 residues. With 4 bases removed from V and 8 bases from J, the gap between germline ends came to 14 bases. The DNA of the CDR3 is TGTGCCAGCAGTTACGCAGGGATTCCAGGCTACACCTTC. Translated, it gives CASSYAGIPGYTF.

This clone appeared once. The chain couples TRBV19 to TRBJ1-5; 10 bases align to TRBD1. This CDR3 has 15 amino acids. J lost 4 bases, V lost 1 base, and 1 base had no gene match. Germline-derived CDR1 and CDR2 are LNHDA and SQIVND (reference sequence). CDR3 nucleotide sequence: TGTGCCAGTAGTATAGGGACAGGGGGAAATCAGCCCCAGCATTTT. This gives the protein CASSIGTGGNQPQHF.

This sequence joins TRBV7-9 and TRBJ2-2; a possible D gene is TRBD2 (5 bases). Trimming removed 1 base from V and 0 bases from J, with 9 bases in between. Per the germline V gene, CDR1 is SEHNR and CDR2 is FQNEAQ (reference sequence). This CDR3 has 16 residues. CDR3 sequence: CASSLVVGANTGELFF. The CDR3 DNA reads TGTGCCAGCAGCTTAGTAGTGGGAGCGAACACCGGGGAGCTGTTTTTT.

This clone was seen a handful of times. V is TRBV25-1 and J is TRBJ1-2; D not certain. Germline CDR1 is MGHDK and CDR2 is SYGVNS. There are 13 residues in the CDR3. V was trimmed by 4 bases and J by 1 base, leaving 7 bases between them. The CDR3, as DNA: TGTGCCAGCAGTGTAGCAAATAACTATGGCTACACCTTC. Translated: CASSVANNYGYTF.

CDR3 bases: TGTGCCAGCAGCTTGGCCTTAGCGGGGCAAGAGACCCAGTACTTC. The encoded protein is CASSLALAGQETQYF. The chain has TRBV5-4 and TRBJ2-5; 8 bases align to TRBD2. Trimming took 0 bases from V and 2 from J; bases not matched to a gene: 3. The CDR3 covers 15 residues. The V gene's germline CDR1 is SGHNT and CDR2 YYREEE (reference sequence).

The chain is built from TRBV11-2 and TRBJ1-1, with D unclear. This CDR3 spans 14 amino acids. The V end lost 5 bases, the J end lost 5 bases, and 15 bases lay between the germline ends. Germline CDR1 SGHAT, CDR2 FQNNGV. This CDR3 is CASSPTMSGTEAFF. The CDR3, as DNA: TGTGCCAGCAGCCCAACAATGTCGGGGACTGAAGCTTTCTTT.

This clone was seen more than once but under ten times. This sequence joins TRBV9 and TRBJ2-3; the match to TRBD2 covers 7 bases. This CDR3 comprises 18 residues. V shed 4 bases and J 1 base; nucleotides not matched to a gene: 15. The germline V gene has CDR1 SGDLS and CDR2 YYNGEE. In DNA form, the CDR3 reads TGTGCCAGCAGCCCTGACCTTGTGCGGCGGGAGCGCACAGATACGCAGTATTTT. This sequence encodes CASSPDLVRRERTDTQYF.

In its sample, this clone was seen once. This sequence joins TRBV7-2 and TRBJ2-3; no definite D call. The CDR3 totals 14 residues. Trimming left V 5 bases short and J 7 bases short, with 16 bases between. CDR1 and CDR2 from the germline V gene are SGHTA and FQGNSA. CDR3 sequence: CASSPRTPRYTQYF. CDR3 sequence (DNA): TGTGCCAGCAGCCCTCGAACCCCTCGGTATACGCAGTATTTT.

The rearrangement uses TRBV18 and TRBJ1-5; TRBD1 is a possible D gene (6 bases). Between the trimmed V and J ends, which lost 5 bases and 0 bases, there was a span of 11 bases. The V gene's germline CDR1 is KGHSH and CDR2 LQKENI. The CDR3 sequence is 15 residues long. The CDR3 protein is CASSAGQLSNQPQHF. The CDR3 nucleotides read TGTGCCAGCTCAGCTGGACAGCTTAGCAATCAGCCCCAGCATTTT.

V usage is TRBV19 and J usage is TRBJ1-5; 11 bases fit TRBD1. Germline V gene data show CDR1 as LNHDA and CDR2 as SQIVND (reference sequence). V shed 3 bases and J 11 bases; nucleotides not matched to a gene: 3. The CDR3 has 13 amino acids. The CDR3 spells CASSIPGQGAQHF. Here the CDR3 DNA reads TGTGCCAGTAGTATCCCGGGACAGGGGGCCCAGCATTTT.

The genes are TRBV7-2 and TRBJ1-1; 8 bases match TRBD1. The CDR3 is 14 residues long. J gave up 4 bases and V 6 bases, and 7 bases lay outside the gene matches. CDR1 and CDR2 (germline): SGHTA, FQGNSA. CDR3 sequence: CASSAQGVSTEAFF. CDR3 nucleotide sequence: TGTGCCAGCAGTGCACAGGGGGTGTCCACTGAAGCTTTCTTT.

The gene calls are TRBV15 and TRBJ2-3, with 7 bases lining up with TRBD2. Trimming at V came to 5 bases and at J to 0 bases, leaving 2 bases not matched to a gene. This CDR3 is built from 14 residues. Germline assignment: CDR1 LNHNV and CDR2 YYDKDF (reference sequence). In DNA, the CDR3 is TGTGCCACCAGCTGGGGGGGGAGCACAGATACGCAGTATTTT. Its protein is CATSWGGSTDTQYF.

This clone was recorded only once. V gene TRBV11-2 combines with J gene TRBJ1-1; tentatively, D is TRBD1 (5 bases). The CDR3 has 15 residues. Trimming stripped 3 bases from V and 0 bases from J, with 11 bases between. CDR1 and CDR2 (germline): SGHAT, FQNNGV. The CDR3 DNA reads TGTGCCAGCAGCTTTGGAGCAGGGATGAACACTGAAGCTTTCTTT. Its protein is CASSFGAGMNTEAFF.

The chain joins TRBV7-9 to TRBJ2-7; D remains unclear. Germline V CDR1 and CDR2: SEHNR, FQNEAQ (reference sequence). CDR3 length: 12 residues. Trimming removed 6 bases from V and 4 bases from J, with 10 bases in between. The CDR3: CASSQTEYEQYF. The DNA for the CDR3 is TGTGCCAGCAGTCAAACAGAGTACGAGCAGTACTTC.

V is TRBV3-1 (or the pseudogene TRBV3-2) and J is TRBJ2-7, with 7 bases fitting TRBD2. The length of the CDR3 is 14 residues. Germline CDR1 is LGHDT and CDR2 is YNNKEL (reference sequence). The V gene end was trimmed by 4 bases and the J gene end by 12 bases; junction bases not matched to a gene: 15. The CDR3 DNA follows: TGTGCCAGCAGCCGCCTCGGACTAGGCGGTTTAGTGTACTTC. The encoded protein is CASSRLGLGGLVYF.

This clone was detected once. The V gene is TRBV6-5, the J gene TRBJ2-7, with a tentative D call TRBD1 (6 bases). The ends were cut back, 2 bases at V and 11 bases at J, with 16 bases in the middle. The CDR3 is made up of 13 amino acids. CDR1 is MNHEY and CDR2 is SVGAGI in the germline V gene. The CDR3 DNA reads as TGTGCCAGCAGTTACAGGGTGGACAGCTCGGAGTACTTC. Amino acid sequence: CASSYRVDSSEYF.

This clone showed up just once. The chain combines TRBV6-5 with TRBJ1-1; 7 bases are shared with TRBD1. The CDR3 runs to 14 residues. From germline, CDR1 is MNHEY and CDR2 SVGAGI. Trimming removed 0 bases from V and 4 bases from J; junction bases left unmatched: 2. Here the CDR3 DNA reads TGTGCCAGCAGTTACTCGACAGGGTTCACTGAAGCTTTCTTT. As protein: CASSYSTGFTEAFF.

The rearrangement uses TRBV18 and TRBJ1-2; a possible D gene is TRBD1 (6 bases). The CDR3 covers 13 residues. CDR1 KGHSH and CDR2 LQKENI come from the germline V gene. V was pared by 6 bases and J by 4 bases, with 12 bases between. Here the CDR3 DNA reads TGTGCCAGCTCGTTTGGACAGACCTATGGCTACACCTTC. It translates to CASSFGQTYGYTF.

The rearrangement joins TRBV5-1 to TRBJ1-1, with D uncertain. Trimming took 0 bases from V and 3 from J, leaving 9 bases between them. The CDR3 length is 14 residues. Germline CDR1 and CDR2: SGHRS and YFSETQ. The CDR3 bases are TGCGCCAGCAGCTTGGTTATTCCTTACACTGAAGCTTTCTTT. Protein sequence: CASSLVIPYTEAFF.

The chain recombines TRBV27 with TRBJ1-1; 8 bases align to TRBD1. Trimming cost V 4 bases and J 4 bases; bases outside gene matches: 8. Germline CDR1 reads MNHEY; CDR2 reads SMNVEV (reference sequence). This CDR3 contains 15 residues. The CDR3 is CASSYRQGTVTEAFF. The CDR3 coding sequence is TGTGCCAGCAGTTATAGACAGGGGACAGTCACTGAAGCTTTCTTT.

This CDR3 is CAWKQGRSDTQYF. CDR3 DNA: TGTGCCTGGAAACAGGGCCGTTCAGATACGCAGTATTTT. The V and J genes are TRBV30 and TRBJ2-3; D may be TRBD1 (6 bases). CDR1 GTSNPN and CDR2 SVGIG come from the germline V gene (reference sequence). Trimming pared 4 bases from V and 4 bases from J, leaving 12 bases between. This CDR3 region has 13 residues.

As DNA, the CDR3 is TGTGCCAGTAATTCGAGAGGGGGCGCGGGCAATGAAAAACTGTTTTTT. It codes for CASNSRGGAGNEKLFF. The chain carries TRBV19 and TRBJ1-4; 7 positions agree with TRBD1. CDR1 LNHDA and CDR2 SQIVND come from the germline V gene (reference sequence). This CDR3 has 16 amino acids. V trimming: 7 bases; J trimming: 5 bases; junction bases outside the gene matches: 13.

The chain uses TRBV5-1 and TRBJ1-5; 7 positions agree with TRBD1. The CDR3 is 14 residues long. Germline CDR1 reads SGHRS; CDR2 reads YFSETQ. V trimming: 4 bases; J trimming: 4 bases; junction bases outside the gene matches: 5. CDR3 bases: TGCGCCAGCAGCCCGAGGGACAGAAATCAGCCCCAGCATTTT. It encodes CASSPRDRNQPQHF.

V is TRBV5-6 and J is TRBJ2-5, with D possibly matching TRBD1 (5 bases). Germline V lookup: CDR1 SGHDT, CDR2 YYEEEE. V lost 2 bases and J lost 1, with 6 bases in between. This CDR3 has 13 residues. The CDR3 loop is CASSLDSQETQYF. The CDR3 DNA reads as TGTGCCAGCAGCTTAGACAGCCAAGAGACCCAGTACTTC. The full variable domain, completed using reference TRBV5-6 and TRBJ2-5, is DAGVTQSPTHLIKTRGQQVTLRCSPKSGHDTVSWYQQALGQGPQFIFQYYEEEERQRGNFPDRFSGHQFPNYSSELNVNALLLGDSALYLCASSLDSQETQYFGPGTRLLVL.

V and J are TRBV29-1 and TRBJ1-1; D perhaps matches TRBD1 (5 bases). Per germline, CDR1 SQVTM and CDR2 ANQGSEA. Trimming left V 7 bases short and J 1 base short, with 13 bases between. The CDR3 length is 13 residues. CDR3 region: CSGLGRGNTEAFF. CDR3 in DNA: TGCAGCGGCCTGGGGCGGGGGAACACTGAAGCTTTCTTT.

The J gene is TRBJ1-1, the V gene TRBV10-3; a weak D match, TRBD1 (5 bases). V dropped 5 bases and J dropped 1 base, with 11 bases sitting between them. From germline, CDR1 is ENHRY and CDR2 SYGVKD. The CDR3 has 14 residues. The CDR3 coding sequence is TGTGCCATCAGTCAGTACCAGGGGAACACTGAAGCTTTCTTT. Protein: CAISQYQGNTEAFF.

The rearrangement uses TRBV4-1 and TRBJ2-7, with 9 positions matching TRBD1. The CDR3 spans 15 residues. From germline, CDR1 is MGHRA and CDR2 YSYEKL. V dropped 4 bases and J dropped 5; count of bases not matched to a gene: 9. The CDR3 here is CASSRAGQGSHEQYF. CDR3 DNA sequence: TGCGCCAGCAGCCGAGCCGGACAGGGGAGCCACGAGCAGTACTTC.

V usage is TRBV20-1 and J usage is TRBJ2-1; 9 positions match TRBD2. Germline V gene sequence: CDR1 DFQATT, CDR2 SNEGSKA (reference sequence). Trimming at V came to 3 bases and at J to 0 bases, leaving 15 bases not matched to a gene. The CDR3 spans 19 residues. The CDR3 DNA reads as TGCAGTGCTAGTCTTGGGCTAGCGGGATCTAGGAGCTCCTACAATGAGCAGTTCTTC. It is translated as CSASLGLAGSRSSYNEQFF.